Listed here are 31 T cell receptor beta chains from one sample, sequenced in a study of memory B cells and T cells in multiple sclerosis. Measured with immunoSEQ multiplex PCR; TCRdb has only the in-frame clones, and not every one. The profile shows roughly 8,200 clones, around 60% of them singletons. Material for sequencing was memory (CD45RO+) CD8+ T cells from blood. The receptors stem from a human donor with multiple sclerosis.

V and J are TRBV6-4 and TRBJ2-6; D uncertain. Germline CDR1 reads MRHNA; CDR2 reads SNTAGT. The ends were cut back, 8 bases at V and 1 base at J, with 9 bases in the middle. CDR3 size: 14 residues. The CDR3 is CASQDKSGANVLTF. CDR3 DNA sequence: TGTGCCAGCCAAGACAAATCTGGGGCCAACGTCCTGACTTTC.

The V gene is TRBV12-2, the J gene TRBJ2-5; TRBD1 is taken as the D call from the table, unchecked against the DNA. TRBV12-2 is given as a pseudogene. The CDR3 spans 15 residues. The CDR3 DNA follows: TGTGCAAGTCGCGGGGGACAAAAGTACCAAGAGACCCAGTACTTC. Encoded protein: CASRGGQKYQETQYF.

This clone was seen a handful of times. J is TRBJ2-3 and V is TRBV2; 7 bases match TRBD2. CDR3 length: 13 residues. The J segment lost 7 bases and the V segment lost 4 bases, leaving 5 bases of the junction unmatched. The germline CDR1 and CDR2 sequences are SNHLY and FYNNEI. The CDR3 bases are TGTGCCAGCAGTGTGGGAGGGCCATATACGCAGTATTTT. As protein: CASSVGGPYTQYF.

The J gene is TRBJ2-7, the V gene TRBV19, with TRBD1 as a possible D gene (6 bases). CDR1 and CDR2 (germline): LNHDA, SQIVND (reference sequence). The CDR3 covers 15 residues. V was pared by 7 bases and J by 2 bases, with 18 bases between. The CDR3 protein is CASTPAGTPPYEQYF. The CDR3 region has the DNA TGTGCCAGTACCCCGGCCGGGACACCGCCCTACGAGCAGTACTTC.

V is TRBV27 and J is TRBJ2-7, with D possibly TRBD1 on 6 matching bases. Germline CDR1 reads MNHEY; CDR2 reads SMNVEV (reference sequence). The CDR3 contains 14 residues. V lost 2 bases and J lost 4, with 12 bases in between. CDR3 sequence: CASSLGGAGYEQYF. As DNA, the CDR3 is TGTGCCAGCAGTTTAGGGGGCGCGGGTTACGAGCAGTACTTC.

The V and J genes are TRBV19 and TRBJ1-1; 8 bases match TRBD1. This CDR3 has 15 amino acids. Losses at the gene ends were 5 bases for V and 0 bases for J; bases not matched to a gene: 5. From germline, CDR1 is LNHDA and CDR2 SQIVND (reference sequence). CDR3 loop: CASSGTGGMNTEAFF. The CDR3 DNA is TGTGCCAGTAGTGGAACAGGGGGTATGAACACTGAAGCTTTCTTT.

V usage is TRBV15 and J usage is TRBJ1-1; no clear D. V lost 0 bases and J lost 1, with 12 bases in between. CDR3 size: 16 residues. Germline assignment: CDR1 LNHNV and CDR2 YYDKDF (reference sequence). The CDR3 protein is CATSRDWSGSNTEAFF. The CDR3 region has the DNA TGTGCCACCAGCAGAGATTGGTCGGGATCGAACACTGAAGCTTTCTTT. The full variable domain, its missing parts supplied by reference TRBV15 and TRBJ1-1, is DAMVIQNPRYQVTQFGKPVTLSCSQTLNHNVMYWYQQKSSQAPKLLFHYYDKDFNNEADTPDNFQSRRPNTSFCFLDIRSPGLGDTAMYLCATSRDWSGSNTEAFFGQGTRLTVV.

To note about this clone: A much larger clone sits a single nucleotide away, making a read error possible. V gene TRBV6-1 combines with J gene TRBJ1-5; 8 bases match TRBD1. Germline V gene lookup returns CDR1 MNHNS and CDR2 SASEGT. The CDR3 sequence is 13 residues long. The DNA for the CDR3 is TGTGCCAGCGGAACGACAGGGGTTCAGCTCCAGCATTTT. This encodes CASGTTGVQLQHF.

A remark on this clone: An end of the junction differs from the germline gene, which may be a read error. The chain recombines TRBV30 with TRBJ1-1; no clear D gene. The CDR3 is 10 amino acids. Per the germline V gene, CDR1 is GTSNPN and CDR2 is SVGIG (reference sequence). The CDR3 sequence is CAWGENGVLF. In DNA form, the CDR3 reads TGTGCCTGGGGCGAGAACGGGGTCCTTTTT.

This clone has more than one count but fewer than ten. The chain joins TRBV6-4 to TRBJ1-1; D is undetermined. The CDR3 is 13 amino acids. Germline values: CDR1 MRHNA, CDR2 SNTAGT. The ends were cut back, 0 bases at V and 5 bases at J, with 7 bases in the middle. The CDR3 nucleotides read TGTGCCAGCAGTGACTCTGAGGAAACTGAAGCTTTCTTT. Translated: CASSDSEETEAFF.

This clone was counted between two and nine times. The rearrangement joins TRBV10-3 to TRBJ2-2, with D perhaps TRBD1 (6 bases). CDR3 size: 14 residues. CDR1 is ENHRY, CDR2 SYGVKD, per germline. The germline V and J ends were trimmed by 8 bases and 0 bases, with 10 bases remaining between them. The CDR3 spells CAIWGQPNTGELFF. The CDR3 coding sequence is TGTGCCATCTGGGGGCAGCCGAACACCGGGGAGCTGTTTTTT.

V and J are TRBV5-1 and TRBJ2-5; 7 bases line up with TRBD1. This CDR3 region has 16 residues. From germline, CDR1 is SGHRS and CDR2 YFSETQ. The V gene end was trimmed by 3 bases and the J gene end by 3 bases; junction bases not matched to a gene: 11. CDR3 in amino acids: CASSWASTGVEETQYF. The DNA of the CDR3 is TGCGCCAGCAGCTGGGCATCCACAGGGGTAGAAGAGACCCAGTACTTC.

V usage is TRBV2 and J usage is TRBJ1-3; 7 bases agree with TRBD1. J lost 0 bases, V lost 3 bases, and 5 bases had no gene match. The CDR3 runs 16 residues. Germline CDR1 and CDR2: SNHLY and FYNNEI. CDR3 DNA sequence: TGTGCCAGCAGTGAGACAGGGTCAAGCTCTGGAAACACCATATATTTT. As protein: CASSETGSSSGNTIYF.

This clone was detected only once. V and J are TRBV28 and TRBJ2-5, with TRBD2 matching 7 bases. CDR1 and CDR2 from the germline V gene are MDHEN and SYDVKM. The CDR3 length is 16 residues. V lost 1 base, J lost 5 bases, and 10 bases stayed unmatched. The CDR3 DNA follows: TGTGCCAGCAGTTTATTGCCGGGGATGGGGGGGGAGACCCAGTACTTC. This sequence encodes CASSLLPGMGGETQYF.

This clone is medium-sized by share. V is TRBV28 and J is TRBJ1-5, with TRBD1 as a possible D gene (6 bases). Per germline, CDR1 MDHEN and CDR2 SYDVKM. Trimming pared 6 bases from V and 2 bases from J, leaving 11 bases between. This CDR3 has 14 amino acids. CDR3 protein: CASSYRDRNQPQHF. Here the CDR3 DNA reads TGTGCCAGCAGCTACAGGGACCGCAATCAGCCCCAGCATTTT.

The genes are TRBV4-2 and TRBJ2-2; 9 bases fit TRBD2. The J segment lost 3 bases and the V segment lost 1 base, leaving 0 bases of the junction unmatched. Germline assignment: CDR1 LGHNA and CDR2 YNFKEQ. The CDR3 totals 15 residues. The chain's CDR3 is CASSQASGDTGELFF. DNA of the CDR3: TGTGCCAGCAGCCAAGCTAGCGGGGACACCGGGGAGCTGTTTTTT.

The rearrangement links TRBV5-4 to TRBJ2-2; 8 bases agree with TRBD2. There are 13 residues in the CDR3. V lost 4 bases and J lost 7; bases outside the gene matches: 3. Germline V gene data show CDR1 as SGHNT and CDR2 as YYREEE (reference sequence). The CDR3 spells CASSPGGGGELFF. CDR3 nucleotide sequence: TGTGCCAGCAGCCCGGGGGGGGGCGGGGAGCTGTTTTTT.

This clone was seen just once. The rearrangement links TRBV29-1 to TRBJ2-7, with TRBD1 identical over 9 bases. This CDR3 is 13 amino acids long. Trimming cost V 3 bases and J 4 bases; bases outside gene matches: 4. Germline V gene data show CDR1 as SQVTM and CDR2 as ANQGSEA. As DNA, the CDR3 is TGCAGCGTTGAGACGACAGGGGGGTACGAGCAGTACTTC. Translating gives CSVETTGGYEQYF.

The V call is TRBV2, the J call TRBJ2-1, with 12 nucleotides matching TRBD1. Per the germline V gene, CDR1 is SNHLY and CDR2 is FYNNEI. V trimming: 5 bases; J trimming: 6 bases; junction bases outside the gene matches: 8. The CDR3 sequence is 16 residues long. The CDR3 region is CASSRRPGQGANEQFF. CDR3 sequence (DNA): TGTGCCAGCAGTCGACGACCGGGACAGGGGGCCAATGAGCAGTTCTTC.

The chain employs TRBV7-9 and TRBJ1-1; D may be TRBD1 (5 bases). The CDR3 covers 15 residues. Germline-derived CDR1 and CDR2 are SEHNR and FQNEAQ (reference sequence). V gave up 1 base and J gave up 2 bases, with 11 bases separating them. CDR3 region: CASSLVPGGNTEAFF. In DNA form, the CDR3 reads TGTGCCAGCAGCTTAGTTCCGGGGGGAAACACTGAAGCTTTCTTT.

This clone was observed a handful of times. The chain employs TRBV4-1 and TRBJ1-1; no firm D call. The germline V gene encodes CDR1 MGHRA and CDR2 YSYEKL. This CDR3 comprises 13 residues. V was cut by 3 bases and J by 6 bases, with 11 bases left in between. CDR3 in amino acids: CASSQPASAEAFF. In DNA, the CDR3 is TGCGCCAGCAGCCAGCCAGCGAGCGCTGAAGCTTTCTTT.

V usage is TRBV11-2 and J usage is TRBJ2-7, with D unresolved. The germline V gene has CDR1 SGHAT and CDR2 FQNNGV. V was pared by 6 bases and J by 4 bases, with 7 bases between. The length of the CDR3 is 11 residues. The CDR3 here is CASSSLYEQYF. CDR3 DNA sequence: TGTGCCAGCAGTTCACTTTACGAGCAGTACTTC.

The rearrangement joins TRBV27 to TRBJ1-1; tentative D call: TRBD1 (6 bases). This CDR3 region has 15 residues. V lost 5 bases and J lost 4, with 17 bases in between. Per germline, CDR1 MNHEY and CDR2 SMNVEV (reference sequence). DNA of the CDR3: TGTGCCAGCAGTAGATCAGGGGCCTTGGGCACTGAAGCTTTCTTT. As protein: CASSRSGALGTEAFF.

The chain uses TRBV4-2 and TRBJ1-1; D not resolved. Germline loops: CDR1 LGHNA, CDR2 YNFKEQ. Trimming removed 2 bases from V and 0 bases from J, with 4 bases in between. This CDR3 is built from 13 residues. For the CDR3, the DNA is TGTGCCAGCAGCCAACTAATGAACACTGAAGCTTTCTTT. This codes for CASSQLMNTEAFF.

In regard to this clone: One end of the junction varies from germline; a read error may be responsible. This same CDR3 is encoded by further DNA sequences in the sample. CDR3 DNA sequence: TGTGCGTGGAGTGTGCCGGCAGGGAATGGGGCCAACGTACTGACTTTC. It specifies CAWSVPAGNGANVLTF. The rearrangement links TRBV30 to TRBJ2-6; TRBD1 is a possible D gene (5 bases). The CDR3 contains 16 residues. From germline, CDR1 is GTSNPN and CDR2 SVGIG (reference sequence). The whole variable domain, filled in from reference TRBV30 and TRBJ2-6, reads SQTIHQWPATLVQPVGSPLSLECTVEGTSNPNLYWYRQAAGRGLQLLFYSVGIGQISSEVPQNLSASRPQDRQFILSSKKLLLSDSGFYLCAWSVPAGNGANVLTFGAGSRLTVL.

This chain joins TRBV27 and TRBJ2-1; 7 bases align to TRBD1. The germline CDR1 and CDR2 sequences are MNHEY and SMNVEV (reference sequence). With 5 bases clipped from V and 4 bases from J, the junction kept 5 bases outside the gene matches. CDR3 length equals 14 residues. CDR3 residues: CASSRDRAYNEQFF. The CDR3 DNA is TGTGCCAGCAGTAGAGACAGGGCATACAATGAGCAGTTCTTC.

Comment on this clone: Other DNA sequences in the sample encode the same CDR3. This CDR3 reads CASSHTPRGRKTEAFF. DNA of the CDR3: TGCGCCAGCAGCCATACACCCAGGGGGAGGAAAACTGAAGCTTTCTTT. The chain recombines TRBV5-1 with TRBJ1-1; 7 bases fit TRBD1. This CDR3 has 16 residues. With 4 bases clipped from V and 5 bases from J, the junction kept 14 bases outside the gene matches. CDR1 and CDR2 from the germline V gene are SGHRS and YFSETQ.

The chain is built from TRBV9 and TRBJ2-2; 7 nucleotides align to TRBD1. The CDR3 runs to 15 residues. CDR1 SGDLS and CDR2 YYNGEE come from the germline V gene. V gave up 4 bases and J gave up 1 base; unmatched junction bases: 4. The CDR3 DNA reads TGTGCCAGCAGCCTCCGGACAGGGAACACCGGGGAGCTGTTTTTT. Protein: CASSLRTGNTGELFF.

This rearrangement joins TRBV18 to TRBJ1-4; D unresolved. This CDR3 is built from 12 residues. Germline V gene sequence: CDR1 KGHSH, CDR2 LQKENI. Trimming removed 4 bases at V and 8 bases at J, with 8 bases between. CDR3 residues: CASSLQREKLFF. The CDR3 DNA sequence: TGTGCCAGCTCACTTCAGAGGGAAAAACTGTTTTTT.

The V and J genes are TRBV7-2 and TRBJ1-6; 7 bases agree with TRBD1. V trimming: 4 bases; J trimming: 8 bases; junction bases outside the gene matches: 8. This CDR3 comprises 15 residues. Germline values: CDR1 SGHTA, CDR2 FQGNSA. This CDR3 reads CASSWGDSLHSPLHF. The CDR3 nucleotides are TGTGCCAGCAGCTGGGGGGACAGTCTGCATTCACCCCTCCACTTT.

The chain uses TRBV28 and TRBJ1-2; D may be TRBD1 (5 bases). The V end lost 4 bases, the J end lost 4 bases, and 16 bases lay between the germline ends. Germline lookup yields CDR1 MDHEN and CDR2 SYDVKM. CDR3 length: 15 residues. The DNA for the CDR3 is TGTGCCAGCAGTTCGAACGAAGGGGCCGGCTATGGCTACACCTTC. Translating it yields CASSSNEGAGYGYTF.